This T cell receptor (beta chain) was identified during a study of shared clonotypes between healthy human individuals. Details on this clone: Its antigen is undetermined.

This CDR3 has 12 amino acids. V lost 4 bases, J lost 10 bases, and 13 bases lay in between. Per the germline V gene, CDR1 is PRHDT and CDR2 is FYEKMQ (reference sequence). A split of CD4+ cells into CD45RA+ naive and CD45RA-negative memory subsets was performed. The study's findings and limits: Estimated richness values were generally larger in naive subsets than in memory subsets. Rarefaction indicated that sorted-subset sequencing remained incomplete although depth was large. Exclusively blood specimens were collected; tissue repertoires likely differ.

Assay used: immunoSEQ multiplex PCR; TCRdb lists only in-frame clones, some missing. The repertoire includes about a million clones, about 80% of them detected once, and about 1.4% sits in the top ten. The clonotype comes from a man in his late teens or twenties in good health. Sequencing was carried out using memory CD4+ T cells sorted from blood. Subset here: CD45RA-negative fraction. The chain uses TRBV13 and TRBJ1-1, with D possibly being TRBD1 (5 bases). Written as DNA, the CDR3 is TGTGCCAGCAGCTCATACGGGGCGCGAGCTTTCTTT. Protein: CASSSYGARAFF.